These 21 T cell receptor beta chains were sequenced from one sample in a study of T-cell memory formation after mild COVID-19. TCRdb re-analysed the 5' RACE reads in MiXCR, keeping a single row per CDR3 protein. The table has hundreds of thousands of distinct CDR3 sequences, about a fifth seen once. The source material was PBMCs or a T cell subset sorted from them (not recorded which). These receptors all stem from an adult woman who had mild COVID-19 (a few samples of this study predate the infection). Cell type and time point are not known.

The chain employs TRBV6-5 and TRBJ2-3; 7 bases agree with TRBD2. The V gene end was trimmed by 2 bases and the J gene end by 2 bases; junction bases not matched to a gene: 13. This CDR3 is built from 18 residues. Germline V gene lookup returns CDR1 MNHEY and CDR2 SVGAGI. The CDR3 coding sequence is TGTGCCAGCAGTTACCTCAACAAAGCGGGGACCCTCACAGATACGCAGTATTTT. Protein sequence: CASSYLNKAGTLTDTQYF.

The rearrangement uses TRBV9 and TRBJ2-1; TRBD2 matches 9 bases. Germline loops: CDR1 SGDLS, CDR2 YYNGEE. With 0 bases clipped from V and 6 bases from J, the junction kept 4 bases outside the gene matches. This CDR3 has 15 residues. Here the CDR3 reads CASSVGGGAANEQFF. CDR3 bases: TGTGCCAGCAGCGTAGGCGGGGGGGCCGCCAATGAGCAGTTCTTC.

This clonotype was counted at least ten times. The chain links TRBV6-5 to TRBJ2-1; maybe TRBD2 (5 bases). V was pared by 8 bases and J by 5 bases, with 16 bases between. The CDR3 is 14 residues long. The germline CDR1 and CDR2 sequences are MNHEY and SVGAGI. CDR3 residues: CASDPGRNNNEQFF. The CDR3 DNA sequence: TGTGCCAGCGATCCGGGAAGGAACAACAATGAGCAGTTCTTC.

CDR3 loop: CASSVTELPYTEAFF. The CDR3 bases are TGTGCCAGCAGCGTAACAGAGCTCCCTTACACTGAAGCTTTCTTT. The genes are TRBV27 and TRBJ1-1; D is unresolved. The CDR3 totals 15 residues. V was cut by 6 bases and J by 3 bases, with 17 bases left in between. In germline, CDR1 is MNHEY, CDR2 SMNVEV (reference sequence).

In DNA, the CDR3 is TGCGCCAGCAAATACAGGGGAGACACAGATACGCAGTATTTT. It encodes CASKYRGDTDTQYF. The chain has TRBV5-1 and TRBJ2-3; 7 bases match TRBD1. This CDR3 comprises 14 residues. Trimming removed 6 bases from V and 2 bases from J; junction bases left unmatched: 6. The germline V gene encodes CDR1 SGHRS and CDR2 YFSETQ.

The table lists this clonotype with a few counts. The CDR3 reads CASSSDRLAGGYEQYF. The CDR3 DNA follows: TGTGCCAGCAGTTCTGATCGACTAGCGGGTGGTTACGAGCAGTACTTC. The rearrangement links TRBV6-2 or TRBV6-3 to TRBJ2-7; 10 bases line up with TRBD2. The J segment lost 4 bases and the V segment lost 4 bases, leaving 10 bases of the junction unmatched. The CDR3 has 16 amino acids. The germline V gene has CDR1 MNHEY and CDR2 SVGEGT.

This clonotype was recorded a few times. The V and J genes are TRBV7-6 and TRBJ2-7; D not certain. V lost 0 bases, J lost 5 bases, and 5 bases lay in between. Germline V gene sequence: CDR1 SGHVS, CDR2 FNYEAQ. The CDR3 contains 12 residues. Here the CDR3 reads CASSLADHEQYF. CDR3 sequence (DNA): TGTGCCAGCAGCTTAGCGGACCACGAGCAGTACTTC.

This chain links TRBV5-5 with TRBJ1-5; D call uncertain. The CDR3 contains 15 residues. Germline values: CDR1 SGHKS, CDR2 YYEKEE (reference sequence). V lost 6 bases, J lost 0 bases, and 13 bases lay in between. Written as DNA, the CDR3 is TGTGCCAGCAACCAACAAGCTTATAGCAATCAGCCCCAGCATTTT. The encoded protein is CASNQQAYSNQPQHF.

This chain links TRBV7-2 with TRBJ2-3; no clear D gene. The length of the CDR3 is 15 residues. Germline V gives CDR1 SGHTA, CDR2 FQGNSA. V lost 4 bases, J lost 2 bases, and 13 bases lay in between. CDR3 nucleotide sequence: TGTGCCAGCAGCTCCCAACCCCGGGCCACAGATACGCAGTATTTT. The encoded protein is CASSSQPRATDTQYF.

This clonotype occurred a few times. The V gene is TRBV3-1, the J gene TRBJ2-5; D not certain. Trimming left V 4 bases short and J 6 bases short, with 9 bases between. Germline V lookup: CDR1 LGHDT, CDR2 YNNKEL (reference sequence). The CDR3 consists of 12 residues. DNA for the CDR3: TGTGCCAGCAGCCTCACGCCTCAGACCCAGTACTTC. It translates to CASSLTPQTQYF.

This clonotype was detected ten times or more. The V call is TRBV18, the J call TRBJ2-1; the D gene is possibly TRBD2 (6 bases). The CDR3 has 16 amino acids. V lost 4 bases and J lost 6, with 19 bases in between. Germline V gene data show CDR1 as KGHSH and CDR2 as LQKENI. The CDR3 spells CASSLTTSSALNEQFF. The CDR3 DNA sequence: TGTGCCAGCTCACTCACCACTAGCTCAGCCCTCAATGAGCAGTTCTTC.

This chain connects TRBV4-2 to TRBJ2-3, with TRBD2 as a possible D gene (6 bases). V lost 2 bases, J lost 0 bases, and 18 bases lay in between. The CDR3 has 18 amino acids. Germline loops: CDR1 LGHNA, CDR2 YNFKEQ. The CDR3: CASSQHQGGGPSTDTQYF. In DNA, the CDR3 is TGTGCCAGCAGCCAACACCAGGGAGGCGGGCCAAGCACAGATACGCAGTATTTT.

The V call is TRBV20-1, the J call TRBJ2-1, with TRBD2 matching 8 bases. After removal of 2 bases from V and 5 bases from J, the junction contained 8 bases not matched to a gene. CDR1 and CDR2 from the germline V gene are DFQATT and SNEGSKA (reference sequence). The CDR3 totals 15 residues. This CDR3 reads CSARLTTSANNEQFF. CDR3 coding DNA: TGCAGTGCTAGATTGACGACTAGCGCTAACAATGAGCAGTTCTTC.

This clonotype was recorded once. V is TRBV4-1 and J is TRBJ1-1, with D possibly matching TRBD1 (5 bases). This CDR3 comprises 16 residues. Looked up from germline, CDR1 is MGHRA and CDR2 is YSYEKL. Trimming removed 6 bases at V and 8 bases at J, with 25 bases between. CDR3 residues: CASRAQYNQRGGEAFF. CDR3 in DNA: TGCGCCAGCAGAGCACAGTATAACCAAAGGGGAGGCGAAGCTTTCTTT.

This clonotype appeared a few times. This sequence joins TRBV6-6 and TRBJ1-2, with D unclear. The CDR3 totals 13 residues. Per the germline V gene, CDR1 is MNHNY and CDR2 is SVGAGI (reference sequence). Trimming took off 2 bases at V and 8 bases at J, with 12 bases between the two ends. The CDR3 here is CASSYPGQWGYTF. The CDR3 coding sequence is TGTGCCAGCAGTTACCCTGGGCAATGGGGCTACACCTTC.

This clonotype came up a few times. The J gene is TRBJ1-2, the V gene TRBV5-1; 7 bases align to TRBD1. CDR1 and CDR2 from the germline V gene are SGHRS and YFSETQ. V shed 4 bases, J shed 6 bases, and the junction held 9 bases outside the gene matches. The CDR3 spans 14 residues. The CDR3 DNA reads TGCGCCAGCAGCACCTCACTTGACAGGGATGGCTACACCTTC. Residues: CASSTSLDRDGYTF. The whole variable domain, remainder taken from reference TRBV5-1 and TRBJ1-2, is KAGVTQTPRYLIKTRGQQVTLSCSPISGHRSVSWYQQTPGQGLQFLFEYFSETQRNKGNFPGRFSGRQFSNSRSEMNVSTLELGDSALYLCASSTSLDRDGYTFGSGTRLTVV.

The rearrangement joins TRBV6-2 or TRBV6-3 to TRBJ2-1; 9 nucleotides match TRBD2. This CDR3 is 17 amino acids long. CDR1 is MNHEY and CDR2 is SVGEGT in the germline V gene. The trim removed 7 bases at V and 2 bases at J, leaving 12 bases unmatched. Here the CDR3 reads CASIPSGRTGPYNEQFF. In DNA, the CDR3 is TGTGCCAGCATACCCAGCGGGAGGACTGGACCCTACAATGAGCAGTTCTTC.

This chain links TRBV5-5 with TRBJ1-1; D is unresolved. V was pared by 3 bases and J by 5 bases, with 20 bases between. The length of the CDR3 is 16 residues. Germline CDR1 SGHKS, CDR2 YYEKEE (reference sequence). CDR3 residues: CASSSGPRGSVTEAFF. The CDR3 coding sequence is TGTGCCAGCAGCTCCGGGCCCCGCGGTTCGGTAACTGAAGCTTTCTTT.

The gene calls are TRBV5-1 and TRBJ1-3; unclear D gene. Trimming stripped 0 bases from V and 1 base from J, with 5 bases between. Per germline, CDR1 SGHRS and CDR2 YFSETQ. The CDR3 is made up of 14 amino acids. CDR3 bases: TGCGCCAGCAGCTTGGAACAATCTGGAAACACCATATATTTT. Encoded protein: CASSLEQSGNTIYF. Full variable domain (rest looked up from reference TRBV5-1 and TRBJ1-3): KAGVTQTPRYLIKTRGQQVTLSCSPISGHRSVSWYQQTPGQGLQFLFEYFSETQRNKGNFPGRFSGRQFSNSRSEMNVSTLELGDSALYLCASSLEQSGNTIYFGEGSWLTVV.

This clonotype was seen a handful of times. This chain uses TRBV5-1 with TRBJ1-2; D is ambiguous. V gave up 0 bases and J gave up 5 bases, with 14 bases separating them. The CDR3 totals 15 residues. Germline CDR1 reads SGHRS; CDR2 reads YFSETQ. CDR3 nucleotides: TGCGCCAGCAGCTTGGCGGGCGGCGGCACTTATGGCTACACCTTC. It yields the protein CASSLAGGGTYGYTF.

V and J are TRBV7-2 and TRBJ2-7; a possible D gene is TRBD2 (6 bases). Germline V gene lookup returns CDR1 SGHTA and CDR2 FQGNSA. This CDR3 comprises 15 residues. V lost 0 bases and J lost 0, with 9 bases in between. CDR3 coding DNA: TGTGCCAGCAGCTTAGCGGGAGGACGCTCCTACGAGCAGTACTTC. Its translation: CASSLAGGRSYEQYF.